This is a list of T cell receptor beta chains from one sample in a study of CD8 T cells in Susac syndrome. TCRdb reprocessed the immunoSEQ multiplex PCR reads via MiXCR and lists one record per CDR3 protein. The sample records around 140,000 distinct CDR3 sequences, around 75% being singletons. The sample comprised CD8+ T cells from PBMCs. Source of these receptors: a human donor with multiple sclerosis. CDR3s include the opening cysteine and the closing phenylalanine or tryptophan. The order of the fields is D gene, J gene, V gene, clone size, CDR3 DNA, CDR3 protein. A D gene is named only where the DNA matches it firmly. Not every row has a clone size; where given, it reads once, few, many or a size class.

-,TRBJ1-1,TRBV9,-,TGTGCCAGCAGCGGCCGAAGGGGGGAATCGAACACTGAAGCTTTCTTT,CASSGRRGESNTEAFF
TRBD1,TRBJ2-2,TRBV4-1,once,TGCGCCAGCAGCGGGCCGGGACAGGGCTCGACCGGGGAGCTGTTTTTT,CASSGPGQGSTGELFF
-,TRBJ2-3,TRBV4-1,once,TGCGCCAGCAGCCCTGAAGAAAACCGCGACAGACAAAAATTCACAGATACGCAGTATTTT,CASSPEENRDRQKFTDTQYF
-,TRBJ1-6,TRBV27,-,TGTGCCAGCAGTTTGACCAGAACCTATAATTCACCCCTCCACTTT,CASSLTRTYNSPLHF
-,TRBJ2-7,TRBV5-1,-,TGCGCCAGCAGGTTGGCGGGGCTAACTCCCTACGAGCAGTACTTC,CASRLAGLTPYEQYF
-,TRBJ1-4,TRBV4-2,-,TGTGCCAGCAGCCCCCGTTACACTGGTTCAAGGAGCACCACTAATGAAAAACTGTTTTTT,CASSPRYTGSRSTTNEKLFF
-,TRBJ1-5,TRBV7-9,many,TGTGCCAGCAGCTTAGGGGGTCAGCCCCAGCATTTT,CASSLGGQPQHF
TRBD1,TRBJ2-7,TRBV3-1,-,TGTGCCAGCAGCTTTATCCAGCCGGGACAGCCTCCCTACGAGCAGTACTTC,CASSFIQPGQPPYEQYF
-,TRBJ2-2,TRBV19,-,TGTGCCAGCGCGGGACTTTCGAACACCGGGGAGCTGTTTTTT,CASAGLSNTGELFF
TRBD1,TRBJ1-1,TRBV11-2,-,TGTGCCACCAGGGACCCCGACAGGGCCGGGGACACTGAAGCTTTCTTT,CATRDPDRAGDTEAFF
-,TRBJ1-6,TRBV7-8,few,TGTGCCAGCAGCTTAAGCAGGGGCGGTTCACCCCTCCACTTT,CASSLSRGGSPLHF
-,TRBJ1-1,TRBV19,-,TGTGCCAGTAATGGCAGGGCCACTGAAGCTTTCTTT,CASNGRATEAFF
TRBD1,TRBJ1-2,TRBV9,-,TGTGCCAGCAGCCCCCGGAGGACAGGGGTGGGCTATGGCTACACCTTC,CASSPRRTGVGYGYTF
TRBD1,TRBJ1-1,TRBV5-4,-,TGTGCCAGCAGACCATCGGACAGGGTTACTGAAGCTTTCTTT,CASRPSDRVTEAFF
-,TRBJ1-1,TRBV20-1,-,TGCAGTGTCGGGGGGAACACTGAAGCTTTCTTT,CSVGGNTEAFF
TRBD2,TRBJ2-3,TRBV7-9,-,TGTGCCAGCAGCTTAGTACTCGCGGGAGGTGCAGATACGCAGTATTTT,CASSLVLAGGADTQYF
-,TRBJ1-1,TRBV4-1,once,TGCGCCAGCGGCGGGAGTCCCTACAGTAGGGGGGAAGCTTTCTTT,CASGGSPYSRGEAFF
-,TRBJ1-1,TRBV7-6,-,TGTGCCAGCAGCTTTAGTGTGGGCACTGAAGCTTTCTTT,CASSFSVGTEAFF
-,TRBJ2-1,TRBV5-5,-,TGTGCCAGCAGCCTAGGACAGGTTCCACCGGGGGATGAGCAGTTCTTC,CASSLGQVPPGDEQFF
-,TRBJ2-7,TRBV7-8,-,TGTGCCAGCAGCCAAGGAGGGGACGAGCAGTACTTC,CASSQGGDEQYF
-,TRBJ1-1,TRBV6-2/TRBV6-3,-,TGTGCCAGCAGTTACGGGTACAGGAACACTGAAGCTTTCTTT,CASSYGYRNTEAFF
TRBD1,TRBJ2-1,TRBV5-8,-,TGTGCCAGCAGCTTCACAGGGGACTACAATGAGCAGTTCTTC,CASSFTGDYNEQFF
TRBD2,TRBJ2-3,TRBV20-1,-,TGCAGTGCTAGAGACCTTTTAGCGGGAGGCACAGATACGCAGTATTTT,CSARDLLAGGTDTQYF
TRBD1,TRBJ2-7,TRBV7-8,-,TGTGCCAGCAGCCTCCACCCGGGACAGCAGGGAGAGCAGTACTTC,CASSLHPGQQGEQYF
-,TRBJ1-5,TRBV12-3/TRBV12-4,-,TGTGCCAGCAGTTTAGCGCGGGATTTACCCAGTAGCAATCAGCCCCAGCATTTT,CASSLARDLPSSNQPQHF
-,TRBJ1-1,TRBV4-1,few,TGCGCCAGCAGCCAAGATCCGGGCACTGAAGCTTTCTTT,CASSQDPGTEAFF
-,TRBJ1-2,TRBV27,-,TGTGCCAGCAGTCTCACAGGAGGGAGTGGCTACACCTTC,CASSLTGGSGYTF
-,TRBJ2-7,TRBV19,-,TGTGCCAGTAGTCCGGACGGACGCTACGAGCAGTACTTC,CASSPDGRYEQYF
-,TRBJ1-5,TRBV2,-,TGTGCCAGCAGTGCTATTCAGACTAGCAATCAGCCCCAGCATTTT,CASSAIQTSNQPQHF
-,TRBJ1-5,TRBV4-1,-,TGCGCCAGCAGCCAAGGCGGGGGATACAATCAGCCCCAGCATTTT,CASSQGGGYNQPQHF
-,TRBJ2-3,TRBV5-1,-,TGCGCCAGCAGCCCGCAGGCGACAGATACGCAGTATTTT,CASSPQATDTQYF
-,TRBJ2-1,TRBV30,-,TGTGCCTGGAGTGGCGTAGCGCAGAATGAGCAGTTCTTC,CAWSGVAQNEQFF
-,TRBJ1-4,TRBV7-2,-,TGTGCCAGCACCTGGAATCCGGGACTGAGCTTTGAAAAACTGTTTTTT,CASTWNPGLSFEKLFF
TRBD1,TRBJ1-3,TRBV7-9,-,TGTGCCAGCAGCTTGGTCCCGACAGGGTCAAACACCATATATTTT,CASSLVPTGSNTIYF
-,TRBJ2-2,TRBV12-3/TRBV12-4,-,TGTGCCAGCAGTTTTTTGGGTGGGCGGGAGCTGTTTTTT,CASSFLGGRELFF
TRBD2,TRBJ2-7,TRBV4-2,-,TGTGCCAGCAGCCCATGGGGGGGGGCCTACGAGCAGTACTTC,CASSPWGGAYEQYF
-,TRBJ2-5,TRBV24-1,once,TGTGCCACCAGTGATTTGAACAGTGTGGTGGCCCAGTACTTC,CATSDLNSVVAQYF
-,TRBJ1-1,TRBV4-1,-,TGCGCCAGCAGCCAAGGCTCAAATGAAGCTTTCTTT,CASSQGSNEAFF
-,TRBJ2-2,TRBV7-9,-,TGTGCCAGCAGCTCGACGACTGGCACCCAAGATGTAATCACCGGGGAGCTGTTTTTT,CASSSTTGTQDVITGELFF
TRBD1,TRBJ2-1,TRBV14,-,TGTGCCAGCAGCCCTCACAGGGGGCTCTACAATGAGCAGTTCTTC,CASSPHRGLYNEQFF
-,TRBJ2-2,TRBV7-3,-,TGTGCCAGCAGCTTAGAGGCGGGGTTCACCGGGGAGCTGTTTTTT,CASSLEAGFTGELFF
-,TRBJ2-3,TRBV27,-,TGTGCCAGCAGTTCCTTGGTGGGCCAGTCTAGCACAGATACGCAGTATTTT,CASSSLVGQSSTDTQYF
TRBD2,TRBJ2-3,TRBV20-1,-,TGCAGTGCTCCGGGACTAGCGGGGGGGCACGGCACAGATACGCAGTATTTT,CSAPGLAGGHGTDTQYF
-,TRBJ2-1,TRBV3-1,-,TGTGCCAGCAGCCCCTCGGTTGGGCGCCGGACAAAGAACAATGAGCAGTTCTTC,CASSPSVGRRTKNNEQFF
TRBD1,TRBJ2-2,TRBV24-1,once,TGTGCCACCAGTGATTTGAACAGGGGCCCCGGGGAGCTGTTTTTT,CATSDLNRGPGELFF
TRBD2,TRBJ2-1,TRBV15,-,TGTGCCACCAGCAGAGATCTCGTTCCAGCGGGAGGGTACAATGAGCAGTTCTTC,CATSRDLVPAGGYNEQFF
-,TRBJ1-2,TRBV4-1,-,TGCGCCAGCAGCCAAGATAAGGGAGACGGAGGCTACACCTTC,CASSQDKGDGGYTF
-,TRBJ2-1,TRBV30,-,TGTGCCTGGAGTTTCGGGTCTCGAGGGGGGAATGAGCAGTTCTTC,CAWSFGSRGGNEQFF
TRBD1,TRBJ1-5,TRBV28,-,TGTGCCAGCAGTTTGAGACAGGGGAACCCCAATCAGCCCCAGCATTTT,CASSLRQGNPNQPQHF
-,TRBJ2-2,TRBV9,-,TGTGCCAGCAGCGTACCGCTTCAGGGTGTGGGGGCCGGGGAGCTGTTTTTT,CASSVPLQGVGAGELFF
-,TRBJ2-5,TRBV4-1,-,TGCGCCAGCAGCCAATTGGACAGAGAAGAGACCCAGTACTTC,CASSQLDREETQYF
TRBD2,TRBJ2-1,TRBV13,-,TGTGCCAGCAGCTCGGGACTAGCTCCCTACAATGAGCAGTTCTTC,CASSSGLAPYNEQFF
-,TRBJ1-4,TRBV7-8,-,TGTGCCAGCAGCTTAGAAAGGCCCGGGACTGCAACTAATGAAAAACTGTTTTTT,CASSLERPGTATNEKLFF
-,TRBJ2-3,TRBV28,-,TGTGCCAGCAGTATTGTGTTCACAGATACGCAGTATTTT,CASSIVFTDTQYF
TRBD1,TRBJ2-5,TRBV27,-,TGTGCCAGCAGTTTAACAGGGGGGATGGAGACCCAGTACTTC,CASSLTGGMETQYF